This entry lists 7 T cell receptor beta chains sequenced from one sample in a study of cytotoxic CD8 clonotypes in ibrutinib-treated CLL. The protocol was immunoSEQ multiplex PCR, while the TCRdb copy is restricted to in-frame clones and leaves out a portion. The repertoire consists of approximately 30,000 clones, with 45% to 60% occurring once and the leading ten covering about 4.8%. The source was PBMCs, collected before ibrutinib treatment. Receptor source: a human donor with chronic lymphocytic leukemia.

This clone was counted a few times. The J gene is TRBJ1-3, the V gene TRBV7-2; TRBD1 aligns across 9 bases. CDR1 and CDR2 from the germline V gene are SGHTA and FQGNSA. The CDR3 has 17 residues. J lost 3 bases, V lost 0 bases, and 6 bases had no gene match. CDR3 sequence reads: CASSLAGTGFFGNTIYF. The DNA for the CDR3 is TGTGCCAGCAGCTTAGCGGGGACAGGGTTTTTTGGAAACACCATATATTTT.

V is TRBV5-1 and J is TRBJ2-3; 7 bases line up with TRBD2. The CDR3 runs 15 residues. Looked up from germline, CDR1 is SGHRS and CDR2 is YFSETQ. The V gene end was trimmed by 0 bases and the J gene end by 4 bases; junction bases not matched to a gene: 5. CDR3 sequence (DNA): TGCGCCAGCAGCTTGGTAAGACTAGCCCCAGATACGCAGTATTTT. Translation gives CASSLVRLAPDTQYF.

V usage is TRBV7-2 and J usage is TRBJ2-3; 10 bases are shared with TRBD2. CDR3 length equals 14 residues. Germline lookup yields CDR1 SGHTA and CDR2 FQGNSA. Trimming at V came to 1 base and at J to 5 bases, leaving 0 bases not matched to a gene. The CDR3, as DNA: TGTGCCAGCAGCTTAGGACTAGCGGGAGATACGCAGTATTTT. Translated, it gives CASSLGLAGDTQYF.

In nucleotides, the CDR3 is TGTGCCATCAGCGACCTCTCACAGGGGGATACGCAGTATTTT. It translates to CAISDLSQGDTQYF. The chain joins TRBV10-3 to TRBJ2-3; TRBD1 matches at 7 bases. CDR1 ENHRY and CDR2 SYGVKD come from the germline V gene. V gave up 6 bases and J gave up 6 bases; unmatched junction bases: 9. There are 14 residues in the CDR3.

This chain joins TRBV2 and TRBJ2-5; no reliable D call. From germline, CDR1 is SNHLY and CDR2 FYNNEI. CDR3 length: 13 amino acids. The V end was cut by 3 bases, the J end by 7 bases, with 12 bases between. The CDR3 sequence is CASSDRLWGTQYF. Written as DNA, the CDR3 is TGTGCCAGCAGTGATAGGTTGTGGGGGACCCAGTACTTC.

This chain connects TRBV7-9 to TRBJ1-2; no definite D call. The CDR3 length is 15 residues. Looked up from germline, CDR1 is SEHNR and CDR2 is FQNEAQ (reference sequence). Trimming cost V 3 bases and J 4 bases, with 15 bases left between them. CDR3 amino acids: CASSLIRSLGYGYTF. CDR3 nucleotides: TGTGCCAGCAGCTTGATACGTTCCCTTGGCTATGGCTACACCTTC.

This clone was seen just once. CDR3 nucleotide sequence: TGTGCCAGCAGCTTAACTAGCGGGGGGGCCGAATGGGCAGATACGCAGTATTTT. Translation gives CASSLTSGGAEWADTQYF. The chain has TRBV5-4 and TRBJ2-3; 13 bases map to TRBD2. This CDR3 comprises 18 residues. Germline V CDR1 and CDR2: SGHNT, YYREEE (reference sequence). With V trimmed by 2 bases and J by 4 bases, 10 bases remained unmatched. The full variable domain, its missing parts supplied by reference TRBV5-4 and TRBJ2-3, is ETGVTQSPTHLIKTRGQQVTLRCSSQSGHNTVSWYQQALGQGPQFIFQYYREEENGRGNFPPRFSGLQFPNYSSELNVNALELDDSALYLCASSLTSGGAEWADTQYFGPGTRLTVL.